The following is a T cell receptor beta chain sequence with its context. The antigen is undetermined. Sequencing was limited to surgery cases with top T cell transcript signatures in brain tissue. Libraries were prepared by immunoSEQ multiplex PCR; TCRdb keeps only in-frame clonotypes and omits some of them. This table has about 76,000 clones, approximately 94% appearing once. The data stem from a study of brain T cells in children with intractable seizures. Whole-study findings and limits: Absence of clones before surgery may stem from lower sequencing depth.

The CDR3 runs 20 residues. Per the germline V gene, CDR1 is KGHDR and CDR2 is SFDVKD. Trimming cost V 5 bases and J 4 bases; bases outside gene matches: 22. Sample: peripheral blood, taken at surgery. This receptor was obtained from a boy younger than two with tuberous sclerosis and intractable seizures. The chain carries TRBV24-1 and TRBJ2-1; TRBD1 matches 7 bases. In DNA, the CDR3 is TGTGCCACCAGTGTCCGAAAGGGACAGACCTCATCTACCCGATACAATGAGCAGTTCTTC. This translates into CATSVRKGQTSSTRYNEQFF.